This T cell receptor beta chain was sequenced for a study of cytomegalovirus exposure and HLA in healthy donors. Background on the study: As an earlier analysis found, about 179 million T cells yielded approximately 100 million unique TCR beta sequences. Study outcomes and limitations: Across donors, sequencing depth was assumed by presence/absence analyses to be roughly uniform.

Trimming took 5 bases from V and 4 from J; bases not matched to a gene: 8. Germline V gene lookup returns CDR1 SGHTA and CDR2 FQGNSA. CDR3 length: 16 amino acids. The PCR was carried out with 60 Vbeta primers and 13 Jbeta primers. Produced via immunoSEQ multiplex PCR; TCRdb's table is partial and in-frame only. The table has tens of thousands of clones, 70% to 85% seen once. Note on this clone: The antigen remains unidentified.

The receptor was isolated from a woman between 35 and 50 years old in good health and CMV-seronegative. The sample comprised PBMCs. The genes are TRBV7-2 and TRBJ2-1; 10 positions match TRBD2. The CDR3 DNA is TGTGCCAGCAGCATACCTAGCGGGGGATTTTACAATGAGCAGTTCTTC. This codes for CASSIPSGGFYNEQFF.